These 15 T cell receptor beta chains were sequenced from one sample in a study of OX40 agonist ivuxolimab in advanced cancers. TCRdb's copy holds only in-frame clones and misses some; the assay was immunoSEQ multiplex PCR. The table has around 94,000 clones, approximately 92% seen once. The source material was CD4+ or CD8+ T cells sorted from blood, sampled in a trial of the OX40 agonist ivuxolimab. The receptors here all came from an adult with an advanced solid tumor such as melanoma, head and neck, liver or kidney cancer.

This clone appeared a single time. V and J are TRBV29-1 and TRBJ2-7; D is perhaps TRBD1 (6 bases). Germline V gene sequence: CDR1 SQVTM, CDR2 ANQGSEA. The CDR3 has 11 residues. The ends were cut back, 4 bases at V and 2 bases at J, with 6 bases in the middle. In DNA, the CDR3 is TGCAGCGTTGGGACAGCCTACGAGCAGTACTTC. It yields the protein CSVGTAYEQYF.

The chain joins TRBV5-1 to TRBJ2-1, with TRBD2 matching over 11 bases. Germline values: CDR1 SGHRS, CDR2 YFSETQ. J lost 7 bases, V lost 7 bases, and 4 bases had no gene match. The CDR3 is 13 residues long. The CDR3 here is CASRGLAANEQFF. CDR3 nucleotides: TGCGCCAGCCGGGGACTAGCGGCGAATGAGCAGTTCTTC.

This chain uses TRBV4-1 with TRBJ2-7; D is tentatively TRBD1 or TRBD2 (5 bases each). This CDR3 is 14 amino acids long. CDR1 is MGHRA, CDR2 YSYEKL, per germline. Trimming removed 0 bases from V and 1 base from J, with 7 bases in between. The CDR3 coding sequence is TGCGCCAGCAGCCAAGACGGGGCGTCCTACGAGCAGTACTTC. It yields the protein CASSQDGASYEQYF.

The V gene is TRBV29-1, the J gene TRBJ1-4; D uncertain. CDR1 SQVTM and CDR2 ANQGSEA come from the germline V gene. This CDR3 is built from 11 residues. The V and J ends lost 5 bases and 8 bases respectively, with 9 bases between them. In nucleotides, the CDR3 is TGCAGCGTTTTGGGGAGGGAAAAACTGTTTTTT. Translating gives CSVLGREKLFF.

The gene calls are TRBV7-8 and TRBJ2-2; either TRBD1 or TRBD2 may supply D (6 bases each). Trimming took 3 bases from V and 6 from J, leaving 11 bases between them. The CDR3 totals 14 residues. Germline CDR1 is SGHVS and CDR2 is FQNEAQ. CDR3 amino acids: CASSLSGGPGELFF. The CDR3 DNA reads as TGTGCCAGCAGCTTGAGTGGGGGGCCCGGGGAGCTGTTTTTT.

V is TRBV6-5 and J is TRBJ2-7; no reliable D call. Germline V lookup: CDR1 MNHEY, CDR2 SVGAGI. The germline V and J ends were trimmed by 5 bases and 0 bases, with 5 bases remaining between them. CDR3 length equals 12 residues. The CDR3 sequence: CASSTSSYEQYF. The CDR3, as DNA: TGTGCCAGCAGTACCTCCTCCTACGAGCAGTACTTC.

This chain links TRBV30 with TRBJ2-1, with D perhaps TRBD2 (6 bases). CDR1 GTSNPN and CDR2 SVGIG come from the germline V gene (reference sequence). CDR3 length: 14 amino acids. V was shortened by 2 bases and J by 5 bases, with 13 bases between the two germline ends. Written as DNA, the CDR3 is TGTGCCTGGAGTTTCGGAGGAGGGGACAATGAGCAGTTCTTC. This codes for CAWSFGGGDNEQFF.

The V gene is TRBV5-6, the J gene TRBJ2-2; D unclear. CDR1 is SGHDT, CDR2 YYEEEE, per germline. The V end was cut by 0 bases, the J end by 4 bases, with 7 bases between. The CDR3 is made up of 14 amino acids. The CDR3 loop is CASSLVGGTGELFF. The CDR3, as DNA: TGTGCCAGCAGCTTGGTGGGTGGCACCGGGGAGCTGTTTTTT.

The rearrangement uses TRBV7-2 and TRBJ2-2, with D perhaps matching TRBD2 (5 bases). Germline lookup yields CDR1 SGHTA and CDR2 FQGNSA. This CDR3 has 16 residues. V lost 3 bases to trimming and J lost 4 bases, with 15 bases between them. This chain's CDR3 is CASSFSPVGSTGELFF. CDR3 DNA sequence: TGTGCCAGCAGCTTTTCACCCGTGGGGAGCACCGGGGAGCTGTTTTTT.

The CDR3 sequence is CASSQRREDGMNTEAFF. For the CDR3, the DNA is TGTGCCAGCTCACAACGTCGCGAGGACGGAATGAACACTGAAGCTTTCTTT. V is TRBV18 and J is TRBJ1-1; D uncertain. The CDR3 spans 17 residues. Germline loops: CDR1 KGHSH, CDR2 LQKENI. V was pared by 4 bases and J by 0 bases, with 18 bases between.

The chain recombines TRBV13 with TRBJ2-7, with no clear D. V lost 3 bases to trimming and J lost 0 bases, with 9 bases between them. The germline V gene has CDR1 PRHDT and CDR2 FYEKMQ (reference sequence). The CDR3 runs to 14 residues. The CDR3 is CASSFGRSSYEQYF. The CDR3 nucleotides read TGTGCCAGCAGCTTTGGTAGAAGCTCCTACGAGCAGTACTTC.

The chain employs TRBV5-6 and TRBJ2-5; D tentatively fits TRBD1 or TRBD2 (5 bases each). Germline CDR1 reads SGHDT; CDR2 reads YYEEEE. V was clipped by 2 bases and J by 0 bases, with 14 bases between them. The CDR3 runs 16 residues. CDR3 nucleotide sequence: TGTGCCAGCAGCTTTTCGACCGGGACGCACCAAGAGACCCAGTACTTC. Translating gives CASSFSTGTHQETQYF.

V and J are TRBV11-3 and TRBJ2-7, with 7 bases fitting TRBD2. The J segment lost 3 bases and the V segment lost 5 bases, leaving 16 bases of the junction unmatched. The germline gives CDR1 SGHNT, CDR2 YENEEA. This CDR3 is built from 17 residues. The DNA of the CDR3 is TGTGCCAGCAGCCCGAGCCACGCGGGAGAGCGGGGCTACGAGCAGTACTTC. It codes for CASSPSHAGERGYEQYF.

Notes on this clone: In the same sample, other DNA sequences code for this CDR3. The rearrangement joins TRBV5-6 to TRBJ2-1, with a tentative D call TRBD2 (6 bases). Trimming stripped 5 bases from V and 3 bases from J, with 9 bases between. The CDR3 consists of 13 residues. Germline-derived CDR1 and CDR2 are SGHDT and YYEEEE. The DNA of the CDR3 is TGTGCCAGCAGTACGGGACTCTACAATGAGCAGTTCTTC. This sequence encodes CASSTGLYNEQFF.

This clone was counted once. CDR3 sequence: CASSDDGLLNTEAFF. CDR3 nucleotides: TGTGCCAGCAGTGATGACGGCCTTTTGAACACTGAAGCTTTCTTT. The chain links TRBV6-1 to TRBJ1-1; D is unresolved. Germline CDR1 is MNHNS and CDR2 is SASEGT. V shed 3 bases and J shed 0 bases, with 11 bases lying between them. This CDR3 region has 15 residues.